The clone carrying this TCR beta chain was observed at least ten times. Its antigen is undetermined. Germline CDR1 MNHEY, CDR2 SVGEGT. The CDR3 has 14 residues. The trim removed 5 bases at V and 5 bases at J, leaving 8 bases unmatched. It was with unique molecular identifiers that the TCRbeta library was prepared. Via MiXCR, TCRdb re-called the PCR reads, giving one row per CDR3 protein. This table holds under 50,000 distinct CDR3 sequences, around a tenth found once. This entry comes from a study of T-cell reconstitution after alpha-beta-depleted transplantation in children. Study-level points and caveats: The high TCRbeta diversity at day 60 in some patients came from surviving recipient T cells and thymic progenitors. A year had passed since transplant, and T-cell counts and diversity by then came mostly from newly produced T cells.

The genes are TRBV6-2 or TRBV6-3 and TRBJ2-7; 8 bases agree with TRBD2. The sequence was obtained from a male patient aged 2-15 years who had a stem cell transplant for chronic granulomatous disease, so the T cells may come from the graft donor. The sequenced sample was PBMCs, mostly from graft donor cells, obtained 60 days after TCRalphabeta/CD19-depleted stem cell transplant. CDR3 bases: TGTGCCAGCAGTGCGACCGGGAGGGCTAACGAGCAGTACTTC. As protein: CASSATGRANEQYF.